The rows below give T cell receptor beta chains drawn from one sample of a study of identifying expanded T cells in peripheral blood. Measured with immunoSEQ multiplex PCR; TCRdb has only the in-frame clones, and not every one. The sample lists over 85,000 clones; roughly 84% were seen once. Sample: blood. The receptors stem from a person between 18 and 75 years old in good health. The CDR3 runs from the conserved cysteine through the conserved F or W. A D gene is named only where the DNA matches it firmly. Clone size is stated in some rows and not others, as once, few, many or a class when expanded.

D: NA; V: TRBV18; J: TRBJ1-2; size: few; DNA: TGTGCCAGCTCACCAAAGACAGACTCGCGGCTTACCTTC; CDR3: CASSPKTDSRLTF
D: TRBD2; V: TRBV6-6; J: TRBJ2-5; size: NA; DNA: TGTGCCAGCAGTTGGGGGACGGGAGGAGAAGAGACCCAGTACTTC; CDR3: CASSWGTGGEETQYF
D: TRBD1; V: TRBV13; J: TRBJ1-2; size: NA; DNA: TGTGCCAGCAGCTTAGTTGGGACAGGGGGTCGTGGCTACACCTTC; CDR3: CASSLVGTGGRGYTF
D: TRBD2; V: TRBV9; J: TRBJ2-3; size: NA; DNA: TGTGCCAGCAGCGTAGGAGGGACGGGGGGGCTAACAGATACGCAGTATTTT; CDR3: CASSVGGTGGLTDTQYF
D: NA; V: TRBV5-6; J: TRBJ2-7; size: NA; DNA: TGTGCCAGCAGCTTGGGGGCCTCAGGCAGCTCCTACGAGCAGTACTTC; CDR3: CASSLGASGSSYEQYF
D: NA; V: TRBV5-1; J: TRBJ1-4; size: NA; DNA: TGCGCCAGCAGCTGGGGGGACGGTGCAACTAATGAAAAACTGTTTTTT; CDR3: CASSWGDGATNEKLFF
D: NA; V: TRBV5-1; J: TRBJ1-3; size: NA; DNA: TGCGCCAGCAGCTTGGCGTCGAGGGACCTCTTCTCTGGAAACACCATATATTTT; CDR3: CASSLASRDLFSGNTIYF
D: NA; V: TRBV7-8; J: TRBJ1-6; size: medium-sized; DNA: TGTGCCAGCAGCTTAGCGCGGTCACAGGTCCATTCACCCCTCCACTTT; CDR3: CASSLARSQVHSPLHF
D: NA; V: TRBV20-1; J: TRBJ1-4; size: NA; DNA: TGCAGTGGGACCTGGGGTGAAAAACTGTTTTTT; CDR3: CSGTWGEKLFF
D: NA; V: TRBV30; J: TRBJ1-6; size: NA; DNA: TGTGCCTGGAGTGTATTATCTCTCCAAAATTCACCCCTCCACTTT; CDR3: CAWSVLSLQNSPLHF
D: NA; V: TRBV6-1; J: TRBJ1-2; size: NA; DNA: TGTGCCAGCAGTCTTACGCCAGGTGGCTACACCTTC; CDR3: CASSLTPGGYTF
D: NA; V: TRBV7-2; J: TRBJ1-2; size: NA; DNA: TGTGCCAGCAGCTTAGGTTGGGGCAGTCAAAGCTCTGGCTACACCTTC; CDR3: CASSLGWGSQSSGYTF
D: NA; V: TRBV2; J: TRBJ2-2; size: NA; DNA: TGTGCCAGCCGATGGACAGTACGGATTGCCGGGGAGCTGTTTTTT; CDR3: CASRWTVRIAGELFF
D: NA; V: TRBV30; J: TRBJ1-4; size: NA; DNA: TGTGCCTGGAGTGTAGGAGGGTTGGCGCTGTTTTTT; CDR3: CAWSVGGLALFF
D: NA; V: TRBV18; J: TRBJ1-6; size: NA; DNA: TGTGCCAGCTCAAAATTAAGCGGGGACTTCTATTCACCCCTCCACTTT; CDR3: CASSKLSGDFYSPLHF
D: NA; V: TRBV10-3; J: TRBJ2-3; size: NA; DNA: TGTGCCATCAGCCCCGGACTATACACAGATACGCAGTATTTT; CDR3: CAISPGLYTDTQYF
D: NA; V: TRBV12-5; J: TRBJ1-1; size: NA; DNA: TGTGCTAGTGGCTCAAGCAGGGGTAACACTGAAGCTTTCTTT; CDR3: CASGSSRGNTEAFF
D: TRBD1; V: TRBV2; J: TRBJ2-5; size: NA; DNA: TGTGCCAGCGAACGTACAGGGGCGGGTGAGCAGTACTTC; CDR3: CASERTGAGEQYF
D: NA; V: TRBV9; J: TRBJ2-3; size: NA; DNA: TGTGCCAGCAGCGGAGAGACAGATACGCAGTATTTT; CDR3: CASSGETDTQYF